Here is one T cell receptor beta chain with its context. Antigen specificity is unknown. Prior to thyroid surgery, none of the patients had received any treatment. The data derive from a study of metastatic and nonmetastatic thyroid tumors. Study-wide background: The comparison covered peripheral blood and tumor or nodule tissue in malignant and benign thyroid patients. Points from the study as a whole: Compared with benign nodules, malignant thyroid tumors were reported to have significantly higher TCR beta diversity in both blood and tumor.

In the authors' methods: The study's classifier, a distant-metastasis tool for papillary thyroid cancer, was built using CDR3 differences across clinicopathological groups. TCRdb called clones again from the PCR reads with MiXCR. TCRdb's processing, not the authors' own work, is the source of the V and J calls. The sample has about 16,000 clones, approximately 23% seen once; the top ten hold around 7.6%. This sequence originates from a female donor with papillary thyroid cancer or a benign thyroid nodule (not recorded which). Some clones in this sample may be carry-over from other donors' samples. The sequenced sample was adjacent normal tissue.

CDR3 nucleotides: TGTGCCAGCAGCTTAAAGGGGGCGTTGAACACTGAAGCTTTCTTT. It is translated as CASSLKGALNTEAFF. The V call is TRBV7-2, the J call TRBJ1-1; 7 nucleotides line up with TRBD1. Germline trimming cut 2 bases from V and 0 bases from J; bases unmatched to any gene: 3. Germline V gene sequence: CDR1 SGHTA, CDR2 FQGNSA. The length of the CDR3 is 15 residues.